Listed below are T cell receptor beta chains from one sample, sequenced in a study of T-cell reconstitution after alpha-beta-depleted transplantation in children. One entry per CDR3 protein, called by TCRdb with MiXCR from the PCR reads. The sample shows around 100,000 distinct CDR3 sequences, around 10% of them seen only once. The input for sequencing was PBMCs, taken before TCRalphabeta/CD19-depleted stem cell transplant. The receptors stem from a boy between 2 and 10 years old with acute lymphoblastic leukemia, due to receive a stem cell transplant. CDR3s include the opening cysteine and the closing phenylalanine or tryptophan. A D gene is named only where the DNA matches it firmly. The size entry is marked missing in some rows and otherwise reads once, few, many or a size class.

TRBV5-1	NA	TRBJ2-4	NA	TGCGCCAGCAGCTTGATTGGGGATCCTGCCAAAAACATTCAGTACTTC	CASSLIGDPAKNIQYF
TRBV20-1	few	TRBJ2-3	TRBD2	TGCAGTGCTACCCCTTTAGCGGGAGGGCCTAGAGATACGCAGTATTTT	CSATPLAGGPRDTQYF
TRBV5-1	NA	TRBJ2-2	NA	TGCGCCAGCAGCTTGGCGGGGATCGGGGAGCTGTTTTTT	CASSLAGIGELFF
TRBV7-6	NA	TRBJ2-3	NA	TGTGCCAGCAGACGGCAGCGCACAGATACGCAGTATTTT	CASRRQRTDTQYF
TRBV7-8	NA	TRBJ1-2	TRBD1	TGTGCCAGCAGCTTGGACAGGCAATTCGGCGGGGGCTACACCTTC	CASSLDRQFGGGYTF
TRBV7-6	NA	TRBJ2-3	TRBD2	TGTGCCAGCAGGCGACTAGCGGGAGAGCACACGCAGTATTTT	CASRRLAGEHTQYF
TRBV5-1	NA	TRBJ2-1	NA	TGCGCCAGCAGCTGGGACGGCAACTCCTACAATGAGCAGTTCTTC	CASSWDGNSYNEQFF
TRBV7-6	NA	TRBJ2-7	TRBD2	TGTGCCAGCAGATTGTGGGCGGGAGAATTTGGTTCTACCTACGAGCAGTACTTC	CASRLWAGEFGSTYEQYF
TRBV20-1	NA	TRBJ2-3	NA	TGCAGTGCTCCTAGGGAAGGCACAGATACGCAGTATTTT	CSAPREGTDTQYF
TRBV20-1	many	TRBJ2-4	TRBD2	TGCAGTGCTAGAGCCCCGGCCGCGGGAGGGGGGGACATTCAGTACTTC	CSARAPAAGGGDIQYF
TRBV25-1	NA	TRBJ2-1	NA	TGTGCCAGCAGTGTTCCCGGACAGCGCAATGAGCAGTTCTTC	CASSVPGQRNEQFF
TRBV27	NA	TRBJ2-2	TRBD2	TGTGCCAGCAGTGGTCGGTCTATGGCGGGGGACACCGGGGAGCTGTTTTTT	CASSGRSMAGDTGELFF
TRBV20-1	few	TRBJ1-2	NA	TGCAGTGTTCCCCCCCCCAGGAGGATGGGGGGCTACACCTTC	CSVPPPRRMGGYTF
TRBV20-1	many	TRBJ1-3	NA	TGCAGTGCTAGAGATGACCTACACCGCCCTGGAAACACCATATATTTT	CSARDDLHRPGNTIYF
TRBV29-1	NA	TRBJ1-1	NA	TGCAGCGTCCGGGGAGGGGGCACTGAAGCTTTCTTT	CSVRGGGTEAFF
TRBV5-1	few	TRBJ2-1	NA	TGCGCCAGCAGCTTGGCCGTTCCTCTCACGGATGAGCAGTTCTTC	CASSLAVPLTDEQFF
TRBV6-1	few	TRBJ2-1	NA	TGTGCCAGCAGCGAGATTCCGGGGGAGCAGTTCTTC	CASSEIPGEQFF